This is a list of T cell receptor beta chains from one sample in a study of T cell responses to AZD1222 COVID-19 vaccine. Generated by immunoSEQ multiplex PCR, the TCRdb table keeps only in-frame clones and is missing some. The sample holds some 130,000 clones, roughly 88% seen once. The material was peripheral blood, obtained 28 days after the second AZD1222 dose. The receptors were sampled from an adult who received the AZD1222 COVID-19 vaccine. Both conserved end residues are trimmed from each CDR3. Each record gives: CDR3 length, D gene, V gene, CDR3 protein. The D gene is left open where the match is weak.

CDR3 length: 12; D gene: TRBD1; V gene: TRBV5-1; CDR3 protein: ASSFGQGQETQY
CDR3 length: 11; D gene: NA; V gene: TRBV24-1; CDR3 protein: ATSDPISYEQY
CDR3 length: 14; D gene: NA; V gene: TRBV24-1; CDR3 protein: ATSPDPGPVYNEQF
CDR3 length: 10; D gene: NA; V gene: TRBV18; CDR3 protein: ASSRERETQY
CDR3 length: 16; D gene: NA; V gene: TRBV5-1; CDR3 protein: ASSLGPPGTLSSYEQY
CDR3 length: 15; D gene: NA; V gene: TRBV28; CDR3 protein: ASSPLFRLISGNTIY
CDR3 length: 14; D gene: NA; V gene: TRBV28; CDR3 protein: ASKGSEGLPLTEAF
CDR3 length: 13; D gene: NA; V gene: TRBV5-1; CDR3 protein: ASSTSRPQEDTQY
CDR3 length: 13; D gene: NA; V gene: TRBV28; CDR3 protein: ASSVRAQVADTQY
CDR3 length: 13; D gene: NA; V gene: TRBV11-2; CDR3 protein: ASSFGSSGNTEAF
CDR3 length: 12; D gene: NA; V gene: TRBV27; CDR3 protein: ASSLSTGYYGYT
CDR3 length: 20; D gene: NA; V gene: TRBV7-2; CDR3 protein: ASSLALGGTALVSGCTDTQY
CDR3 length: 13; D gene: TRBD2; V gene: TRBV24-1; CDR3 protein: ATSDPAGGRDTQY
CDR3 length: 12; D gene: NA; V gene: TRBV7-2; CDR3 protein: ASRQRVVGTEAF
CDR3 length: 11; D gene: NA; V gene: TRBV11-2; CDR3 protein: ASSLYFGETQY
CDR3 length: 13; D gene: TRBD2; V gene: TRBV4-2; CDR3 protein: ASSQMGSGSYEQY
CDR3 length: 17; D gene: TRBD2; V gene: TRBV7-9; CDR3 protein: ASSLILGSGRGPDNEQF
CDR3 length: 10; D gene: NA; V gene: TRBV7-9; CDR3 protein: ASSSYRDMAF
CDR3 length: 10; D gene: NA; V gene: TRBV6-5; CDR3 protein: ASAVPGNTIY
CDR3 length: 11; D gene: TRBD1; V gene: TRBV30; CDR3 protein: AWSSDRGTEAF
CDR3 length: 11; D gene: TRBD2; V gene: TRBV27; CDR3 protein: ASSLIAGDEQF
CDR3 length: 12; D gene: TRBD2; V gene: TRBV4-2; CDR3 protein: ASSPGLASDEQY
CDR3 length: 12; D gene: NA; V gene: TRBV4-2; CDR3 protein: ASSQETRADTQY
CDR3 length: 11; D gene: NA; V gene: TRBV4-1; CDR3 protein: ASSQDIGTGYT
CDR3 length: 15; D gene: TRBD1; V gene: TRBV6-2/TRBV6-3; CDR3 protein: ASSIGWGTVLPDTQY
CDR3 length: 12; D gene: NA; V gene: TRBV18; CDR3 protein: ASSPRDSTYEQY
CDR3 length: 8; D gene: NA; V gene: TRBV6-4; CDR3 protein: ASRDEKLF
CDR3 length: 11; D gene: TRBD2; V gene: TRBV7-9; CDR3 protein: ASSRTSQETQY
CDR3 length: 13; D gene: NA; V gene: TRBV10-3; CDR3 protein: AIRDPGHLGTEAF
CDR3 length: 14; D gene: NA; V gene: TRBV27; CDR3 protein: ASSPRTLQGNQPQH
CDR3 length: 15; D gene: TRBD2; V gene: TRBV2; CDR3 protein: ASSKSNLAGGPYEQY
CDR3 length: 13; D gene: TRBD1; V gene: TRBV6-5; CDR3 protein: ASSPDRGGSYEQY
CDR3 length: 15; D gene: TRBD2; V gene: TRBV24-1; CDR3 protein: ATSDLNLAGGPDTQY
CDR3 length: 12; D gene: NA; V gene: TRBV9; CDR3 protein: ASSVGLGNTEAF
CDR3 length: 11; D gene: NA; V gene: TRBV27; CDR3 protein: ASSSLPAYEQY
CDR3 length: 16; D gene: TRBD1; V gene: TRBV27; CDR3 protein: ASSTIKGGTGITGELF
CDR3 length: 11; D gene: TRBD1; V gene: TRBV29-1; CDR3 protein: SVAQGNNYGYT
CDR3 length: 12; D gene: NA; V gene: TRBV19; CDR3 protein: ASSMSGWREKLF
CDR3 length: 13; D gene: TRBD1; V gene: TRBV3-1/TRBV3-2; CDR3 protein: ASSHRDRATDTQY
CDR3 length: 13; D gene: NA; V gene: TRBV5-1; CDR3 protein: ASSLDGRRNTEAF
CDR3 length: 13; D gene: TRBD2; V gene: TRBV7-9; CDR3 protein: ASSAGVEVEETQY
CDR3 length: 14; D gene: NA; V gene: TRBV9; CDR3 protein: ASSVEDSPGGYEQY
CDR3 length: 13; D gene: NA; V gene: TRBV5-1; CDR3 protein: ASSLEPSRQETQY
CDR3 length: 11; D gene: NA; V gene: TRBV7-9; CDR3 protein: ASSPHPLPEQF
CDR3 length: 13; D gene: TRBD2; V gene: TRBV5-1; CDR3 protein: ASSLVPGGVGEQF
CDR3 length: 13; D gene: NA; V gene: TRBV5-4; CDR3 protein: ASSGWGDSGNTIY
CDR3 length: 15; D gene: NA; V gene: TRBV4-1; CDR3 protein: ASSRAIDRTGTGELF
CDR3 length: 11; D gene: NA; V gene: TRBV7-9; CDR3 protein: AEQPGAPDTQY
CDR3 length: 11; D gene: NA; V gene: TRBV12-3/TRBV12-4; CDR3 protein: ASSFGGIRGYT
CDR3 length: 12; D gene: NA; V gene: TRBV20-1; CDR3 protein: SASTSLTQETQY
CDR3 length: 14; D gene: NA; V gene: TRBV4-2; CDR3 protein: ASSQDGAGLGYGYT